The entry below gives a single TCR beta chain sequence along with its context. Its antigen remains unknown. This record comes from a study of T cells after yellow fever vaccination. Overall study: Some fractions had low cell numbers, and these were prepared with SMART-Seq v4 Ultra Low Input.

Study-wide results and limits: Reappearance after the booster was seen for most primary-vaccination clones, at around 95% CD4 and about 90% CD8.

This CDR3 comprises 15 residues. CDR1 MNHNS and CDR2 SASEGT come from the germline V gene. V shed 6 bases and J 7 bases; nucleotides not matched to a gene: 9. TCRdb recomputed calls from the 5' RACE reads with MiXCR, one row per CDR3 protein. The data show 550,000 to 750,000 distinct CDR3 sequences, 13% seen once. The receptor comes from a man between 25 and 39 years old who received the YFV17D yellow fever vaccine. The J gene is TRBJ1-6, the V gene TRBV6-1; the match to TRBD1 covers 7 bases. The source material was PBMCs, sampled on the day of the yellow fever booster vaccination. The CDR3 is CASRDMGTENSPLHF. CDR3 nucleotide sequence: TGTGCCAGCAGAGATATGGGGACAGAAAATTCACCCCTCCACTTT.